This entry lists 25 T cell receptor beta chains sequenced from one sample in a study of blood T cell repertoires in COVID-19. Using immunoSEQ multiplex PCR, the repertoire was profiled, and TCRdb retains in-frame clones only, with some absent. The sample contains about 100,000 clones, about 80% of which appear only once. Source material: peripheral blood. The receptors were sampled from a woman aged 70 to 79 with acute or convalescent COVID-19.

The J gene is TRBJ1-5, the V gene TRBV19; TRBD1 aligns across 7 bases. V was pared by 5 bases and J by 3 bases, with 1 base of the junction left unmatched. The CDR3 loop spans 13 amino acids. Germline V CDR1 and CDR2: LNHDA, SQIVND (reference sequence). The CDR3 here is CASSGTANQPQHF. The CDR3 region has the DNA TGTGCCAGTAGTGGGACAGCCAATCAGCCCCAGCATTTT.

The chain joins TRBV5-1 to TRBJ2-1; 10 nucleotides align to TRBD2. The trim removed 2 bases at V and 8 bases at J, leaving 7 bases unmatched. CDR3 length: 15 residues. Germline assignment: CDR1 SGHRS and CDR2 YFSETQ. The CDR3 nucleotides are TGCGCCAGCAGCTTAAGCGGGGGGGGCGTCGATGAGCAGTTCTTC. It translates to CASSLSGGGVDEQFF.

There are a few counts of this clone. The chain combines TRBV4-1 with TRBJ1-1; D is possibly TRBD1 (6 bases). The CDR3 is 16 residues long. Trimming pared 1 base from V and 7 bases from J, leaving 19 bases between. Germline V gene sequence: CDR1 MGHRA, CDR2 YSYEKL. The CDR3 region is CASSQGAGDIRFEAFF. The CDR3 coding sequence is TGCGCCAGCAGCCAAGGGGCAGGGGATATCCGATTTGAAGCTTTCTTT.

The gene calls are TRBV5-6 and TRBJ2-3, with 9 bases matching TRBD2. CDR3 size: 15 residues. The germline V gene has CDR1 SGHDT and CDR2 YYEEEE. Trimming took 3 bases from V and 2 from J; bases not matched to a gene: 4. The CDR3 DNA is TGTGCCAGCAGCTCCTTAGCGGGGGACACAGATACGCAGTATTTT. Translation: CASSSLAGDTDTQYF. Based on the CDR3 plus reference TRBV5-6 and TRBJ2-3, the full variable domain is DAGVTQSPTHLIKTRGQQVTLRCSPKSGHDTVSWYQQALGQGPQFIFQYYEEEERQRGNFPDRFSGHQFPNYSSELNVNALLLGDSALYLCASSSLAGDTDTQYFGPGTRLTVL.

The chain links TRBV12-5 to TRBJ1-1, with D hard to call. V was cut by 5 bases and J by 1 base, with 11 bases left in between. The CDR3 runs 14 residues. The germline V gene encodes CDR1 LGHNT and CDR2 FRNRAP. CDR3 DNA: TGTGCTAGTGGTCCAGGACGGGAGAACACTGAAGCTTTCTTT. It yields the protein CASGPGRENTEAFF.

V and J are TRBV6-1 and TRBJ1-1; D perhaps matches TRBD1 (6 bases). The CDR3 consists of 16 residues. Germline loops: CDR1 MNHNS, CDR2 SASEGT. V was trimmed by 1 base and J by 0 bases, leaving 12 bases between them. The CDR3 is CASSEGRGGLNTEAFF. The CDR3 DNA follows: TGTGCCAGCAGTGAAGGTAGGGGGGGCCTGAACACTGAAGCTTTCTTT.

The table lists this clone with a few counts. The rearrangement joins TRBV2 to TRBJ1-2; perhaps TRBD1 as D (6 bases). CDR1 SNHLY and CDR2 FYNNEI come from the germline V gene. CDR3 length equals 16 residues. Trimming took off 5 bases at V and 4 bases at J, with 20 bases between the two ends. The CDR3 reads CASSPNTGSFLYGYTF. The CDR3, as DNA: TGTGCCAGCAGTCCAAACACAGGGAGCTTTCTCTATGGCTACACCTTC.

This clone was seen only a few times. V gene TRBV7-8 combines with J gene TRBJ2-6, with 7 bases fitting TRBD2. Losses at the gene ends were 7 bases for V and 3 bases for J; bases not matched to a gene: 6. Germline V lookup: CDR1 SGHVS, CDR2 FQNEAQ. CDR3 size: 15 residues. The CDR3, as DNA: TGTGCCAGCATCCTAACTAGCGTTGGGGCCAACGTCCTGACTTTC. Encoded protein: CASILTSVGANVLTF.

V gene TRBV25-1 combines with J gene TRBJ2-1, with a tentative D call TRBD2 (5 bases). Germline V gene lookup returns CDR1 MGHDK and CDR2 SYGVNS. Trimming shortened V by 6 bases and J by 0 bases, and 15 bases separated the two germline ends. The CDR3 length is 16 residues. CDR3 amino acids: CASREDGPSSYNEQFF. In nucleotides, the CDR3 is TGTGCCAGCAGGGAGGATGGGCCGAGCTCCTACAATGAGCAGTTCTTC.

This chain uses TRBV6-4 with TRBJ1-2, with D hard to call. The CDR3 has 13 amino acids. Trimming pared 5 bases from V and 8 bases from J, leaving 15 bases between. Per the germline V gene, CDR1 is MRHNA and CDR2 is SNTAGT. CDR3 nucleotides: TGTGCCAGCAGTACCGACGCCCGCGGGGGCTACACCTTC. This sequence encodes CASSTDARGGYTF.

The rearrangement joins TRBV10-3 to TRBJ1-1; D perhaps matches TRBD1 (6 bases). This CDR3 is built from 13 residues. Germline V gene lookup returns CDR1 ENHRY and CDR2 SYGVKD. The V gene lost 7 bases and the J gene lost 1 base, with 10 bases spanning the gap. DNA for the CDR3: TGTGCCATCAAGGACAGACCGAACACTGAAGCTTTCTTT. Translation: CAIKDRPNTEAFF.

This clone was detected a few times. The CDR3 is CAWRVKGASQPQHF. The DNA of the CDR3 is TGTGCCTGGAGAGTAAAAGGGGCTAGTCAGCCCCAGCATTTT. The chain uses TRBV30 and TRBJ1-5; D possibly corresponds to TRBD1 (5 bases). This CDR3 is built from 14 residues. V was pared by 3 bases and J by 6 bases, with 15 bases between. Germline lookup yields CDR1 GTSNPN and CDR2 SVGIG (reference sequence).

The chain links TRBV2 to TRBJ1-1, with a weak D call TRBD1 (5 bases). The CDR3 has 16 residues. CDR1 SNHLY and CDR2 FYNNEI come from the germline V gene. V lost 6 bases to trimming and J lost 1 base, with 18 bases between them. The chain's CDR3 is CASSSGGTGSNTEAFF. The CDR3 DNA reads as TGTGCCAGCAGCTCGGGGGGGACCGGGTCGAACACTGAAGCTTTCTTT.

This chain's CDR3 is CASSLSGGAGRFYQETQYF. CDR3 coding DNA: TGTGCCAGCAGCCTTAGCGGGGGGGCCGGTAGATTTTACCAAGAGACCCAGTACTTC. This rearrangement joins TRBV7-2 to TRBJ2-5, with 11 nucleotides matching TRBD2. This CDR3 comprises 19 residues. The V gene's germline CDR1 is SGHTA and CDR2 FQGNSA. J gave up 0 bases and V 5 bases, and 14 bases lay outside the gene matches. The full variable domain, completed using reference TRBV7-2 and TRBJ2-5, is GAGVSQSPSNKVTEKGKDVELRCDPISGHTALYWYRQSLGQGLEFLIYFQGNSAPDKSGLPSDRFSAERTGGSVSTLTIQRTQQEDSAVYLCASSLSGGAGRFYQETQYFGPGTRLLVL.

The V call is TRBV21-1, the J call TRBJ2-7; TRBD1, the D gene given by the table, was not confirmed from the DNA. TRBV21-1 is a pseudogene locus. The CDR3 has 20 amino acids. The CDR3 loop is CASSKVVGGTSTGGQDEQYF. For the CDR3, the DNA is TGTGCCAGCAGCAAAGTCGTAGGGGGGACTTCGACAGGGGGACAGGACGAGCAGTACTTC.

The chain combines TRBV9 with TRBJ1-6; D not resolved. CDR1 is SGDLS, CDR2 YYNGEE, per germline. The CDR3 covers 14 residues. V dropped 4 bases and J dropped 7 bases, with 12 bases sitting between them. The CDR3 nucleotides read TGTGCCAGCAGCACCGCGGGTGGGAATTCACCCCTCCACTTT. Translating gives CASSTAGGNSPLHF.

The chain recombines TRBV7-8 with TRBJ1-1, with 7 bases identical to TRBD1. The CDR3 runs 14 residues. The J segment lost 4 bases and the V segment lost 5 bases, leaving 7 bases of the junction unmatched. From germline, CDR1 is SGHVS and CDR2 FQNEAQ. DNA for the CDR3: TGTGCCAGCAGCCTCGGGACAGCCTCCACTGAAGCTTTCTTT. It codes for CASSLGTASTEAFF.

The V gene is TRBV24-1, the J gene TRBJ2-3; D not certain. Germline V gene sequence: CDR1 KGHDR, CDR2 SFDVKD. The CDR3 sequence is 12 residues long. V shed 1 base and J shed 10 bases, with 8 bases lying between them. The CDR3 loop is CATSDLTSSQYF. CDR3 nucleotides: TGTGCCACCAGTGATTTAACGAGTTCGCAGTATTTT.

The rearrangement uses TRBV7-9 and TRBJ2-3; tentatively, D is TRBD1 (5 bases). V lost 5 bases and J lost 3, with 18 bases in between. This CDR3 is 16 amino acids long. Looked up from germline, CDR1 is SEHNR and CDR2 is FQNEAQ (reference sequence). CDR3 loop: CASSRDQGGGTDTQYF. CDR3 bases: TGTGCCAGCAGCCGTGACCAGGGCGGCGGAACAGATACGCAGTATTTT.

The V call is TRBV7-9, the J call TRBJ2-3, with D perhaps matching TRBD2 (5 bases). CDR1 SEHNR and CDR2 FQNEAQ come from the germline V gene (reference sequence). The CDR3 is made up of 12 amino acids. V was shortened by 5 bases and J by 3 bases, with 6 bases between the two germline ends. Written as DNA, the CDR3 is TGTGCCAGCAGCACTAGTACAGATACGCAGTATTTT. Translated, it gives CASSTSTDTQYF.

The chain uses TRBV5-1 and TRBJ2-2, with unresolved D. Germline assignment: CDR1 SGHRS and CDR2 YFSETQ. The V end was cut by 2 bases, the J end by 4 bases, with 9 bases between. The CDR3 runs 14 residues. CDR3 in amino acids: CASSLAGATGELFF. The CDR3 DNA is TGCGCCAGCAGCTTAGCCGGAGCCACCGGGGAGCTGTTTTTT.

This clone was seen more than once but under ten times. CDR3 DNA sequence: TGTGCCAGCAGACTCCGACTGGGGGCGGCAGATACGCAGTATTTT. Translation gives CASRLRLGAADTQYF. This rearrangement joins TRBV2 to TRBJ2-3; D is perhaps TRBD1 (6 bases). Trimming removed 6 bases from V and 4 bases from J, with 17 bases in between. Germline-derived CDR1 and CDR2 are SNHLY and FYNNEI. The CDR3 consists of 15 residues.

This chain uses TRBV5-1 with TRBJ2-7; 8 bases agree with TRBD1. The CDR3 is 15 residues long. Germline CDR1 is SGHRS and CDR2 is YFSETQ. Germline trimming cut 4 bases from V and 3 bases from J; bases unmatched to any gene: 9. In DNA, the CDR3 is TGCGCCAGCAGCCCCCGGACAGGGAACAACTACGAGCAGTACTTC. It specifies CASSPRTGNNYEQYF.

This rearrangement joins TRBV19 to TRBJ1-1, with a weak D call TRBD1 (5 bases). Between the trimmed V and J ends, which lost 3 bases and 3 bases, there was a span of 8 bases. In germline, CDR1 is LNHDA, CDR2 SQIVND (reference sequence). This CDR3 region has 13 residues. CDR3 residues: CASSMTADTEAFF. The CDR3 nucleotides are TGTGCCAGTAGTATGACAGCAGACACTGAAGCTTTCTTT.

The chain couples TRBV28 to TRBJ1-1; 7 bases are shared with TRBD1. Germline lookup yields CDR1 MDHEN and CDR2 SYDVKM. There are 13 residues in the CDR3. The V gene end was trimmed by 6 bases and the J gene end by 10 bases; junction bases not matched to a gene: 11. Written as DNA, the CDR3 is TGTGCCAGCAGAGTTACAGGGGACCAGGGAGCTTTCTTT. This encodes CASRVTGDQGAFF.